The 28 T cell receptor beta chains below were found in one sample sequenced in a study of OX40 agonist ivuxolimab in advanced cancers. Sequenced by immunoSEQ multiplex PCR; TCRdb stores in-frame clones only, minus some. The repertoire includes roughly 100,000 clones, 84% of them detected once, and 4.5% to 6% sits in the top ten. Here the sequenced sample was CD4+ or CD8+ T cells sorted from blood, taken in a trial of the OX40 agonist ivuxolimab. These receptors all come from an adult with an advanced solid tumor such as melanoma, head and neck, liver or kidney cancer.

The CDR3 protein is CASWTQPYEQYF. DNA for the CDR3: TGCGCCAGCTGGACCCAGCCTTACGAGCAGTACTTC. This chain joins TRBV5-1 and TRBJ2-7, with D unresolved. This CDR3 has 12 amino acids. Trimming pared 7 bases from V and 4 bases from J, leaving 12 bases between. The V gene's germline CDR1 is SGHRS and CDR2 YFSETQ.

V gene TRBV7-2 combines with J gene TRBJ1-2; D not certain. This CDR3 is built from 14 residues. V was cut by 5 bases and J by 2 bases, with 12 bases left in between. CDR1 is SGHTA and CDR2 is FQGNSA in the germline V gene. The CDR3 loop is CASSVTAFNYGYTF. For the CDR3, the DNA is TGTGCCAGCAGCGTTACAGCGTTCAACTATGGCTACACCTTC.

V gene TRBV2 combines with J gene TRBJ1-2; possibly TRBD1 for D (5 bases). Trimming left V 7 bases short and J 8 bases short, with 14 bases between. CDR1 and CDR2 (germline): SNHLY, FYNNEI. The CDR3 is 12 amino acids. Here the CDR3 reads CASIAGDGGYTF. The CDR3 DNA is TGTGCCAGCATCGCGGGGGACGGCGGCTACACCTTC.

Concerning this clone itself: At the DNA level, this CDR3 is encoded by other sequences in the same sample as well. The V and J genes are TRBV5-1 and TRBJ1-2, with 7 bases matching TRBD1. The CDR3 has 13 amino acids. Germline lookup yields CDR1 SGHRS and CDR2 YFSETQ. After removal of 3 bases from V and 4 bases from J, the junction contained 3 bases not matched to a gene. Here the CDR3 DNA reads TGCGCCAGCAGCTCGGACAGGTCCTATGGCTACACCTTC. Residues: CASSSDRSYGYTF.

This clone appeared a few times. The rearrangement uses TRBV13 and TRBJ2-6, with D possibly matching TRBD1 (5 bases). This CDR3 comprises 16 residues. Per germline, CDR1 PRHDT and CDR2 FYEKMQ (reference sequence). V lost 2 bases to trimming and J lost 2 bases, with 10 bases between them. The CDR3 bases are TGTGCCAGCAGCTTAAGGGGCACAGCTGGGGCCAACGTCCTGACTTTC. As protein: CASSLRGTAGANVLTF.

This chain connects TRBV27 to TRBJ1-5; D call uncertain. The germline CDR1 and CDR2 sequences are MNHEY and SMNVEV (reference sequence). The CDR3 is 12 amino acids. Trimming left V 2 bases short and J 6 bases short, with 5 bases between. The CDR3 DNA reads TGTGCCAGCAGTTTACTAGGTCAGCCCCAGCATTTT. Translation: CASSLLGQPQHF.

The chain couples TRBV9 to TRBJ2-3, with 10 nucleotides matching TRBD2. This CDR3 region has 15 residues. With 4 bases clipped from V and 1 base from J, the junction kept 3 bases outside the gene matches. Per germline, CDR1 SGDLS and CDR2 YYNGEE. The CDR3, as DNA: TGTGCCAGCAGCCGGACTAGCGGACGCACAGATACGCAGTATTTT. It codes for CASSRTSGRTDTQYF. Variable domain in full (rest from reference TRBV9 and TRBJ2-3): DSGVTQTPKHLITATGQRVTLRCSPRSGDLSVYWYQQSLDQGLQFLIQYYNGEERAKGNILERFSAQQFPDLHSELNLSSLELGDSALYFCASSRTSGRTDTQYFGPGTRLTVL.

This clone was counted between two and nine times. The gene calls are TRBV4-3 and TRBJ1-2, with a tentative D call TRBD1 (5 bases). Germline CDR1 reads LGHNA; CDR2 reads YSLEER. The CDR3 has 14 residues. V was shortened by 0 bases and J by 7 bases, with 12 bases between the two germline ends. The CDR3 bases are TGCGCCAGCAGCCAAGAATGGCTAAGGGGTGGCTACACCTTC. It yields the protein CASSQEWLRGGYTF.

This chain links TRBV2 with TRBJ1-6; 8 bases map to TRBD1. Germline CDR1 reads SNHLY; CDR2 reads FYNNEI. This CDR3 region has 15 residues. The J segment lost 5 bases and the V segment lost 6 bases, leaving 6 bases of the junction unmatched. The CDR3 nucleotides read TGTGCCAGCAGAAGACAGGGGACCAATAATTCACCCCTCCACTTT. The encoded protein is CASRRQGTNNSPLHF.

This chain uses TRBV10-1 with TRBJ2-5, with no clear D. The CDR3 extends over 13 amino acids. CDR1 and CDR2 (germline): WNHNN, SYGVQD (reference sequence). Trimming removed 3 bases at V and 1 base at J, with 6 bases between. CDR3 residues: CASSEGIQETQYF. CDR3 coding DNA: TGCGCCAGCAGTGAAGGCATCCAAGAGACCCAGTACTTC.

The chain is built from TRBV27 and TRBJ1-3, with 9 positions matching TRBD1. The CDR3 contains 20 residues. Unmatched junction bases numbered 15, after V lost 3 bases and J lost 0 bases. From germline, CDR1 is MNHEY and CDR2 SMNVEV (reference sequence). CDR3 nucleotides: TGTGCCAGCAGTTTTTTGGGGACTTCCGGGACAGGGCCCTCTGGAAACACCATATATTTT. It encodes CASSFLGTSGTGPSGNTIYF.

The CDR3 DNA reads TGTGCCAGCAGCTTAATGGGCAATGAGCAGTTCTTC. Translating gives CASSLMGNEQFF. The V and J genes are TRBV7-8 and TRBJ2-1; D call uncertain. The ends were cut back, 2 bases at V and 6 bases at J, with 5 bases in the middle. This CDR3 is 12 amino acids long. Germline V gene sequence: CDR1 SGHVS, CDR2 FQNEAQ.

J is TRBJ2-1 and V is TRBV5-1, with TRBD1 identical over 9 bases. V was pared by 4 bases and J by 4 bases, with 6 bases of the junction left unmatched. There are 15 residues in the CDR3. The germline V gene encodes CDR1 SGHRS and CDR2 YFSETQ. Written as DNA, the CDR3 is TGCGCCAGCAGCGCCGGGACAGGGCCTTACAATGAGCAGTTCTTC. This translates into CASSAGTGPYNEQFF.

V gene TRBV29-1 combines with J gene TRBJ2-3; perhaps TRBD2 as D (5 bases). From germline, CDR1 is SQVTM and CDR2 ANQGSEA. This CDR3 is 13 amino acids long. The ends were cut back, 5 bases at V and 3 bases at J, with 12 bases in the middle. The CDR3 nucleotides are TGCAGCGTTCGGCTAGCTGAAACAGATACGCAGTATTTT. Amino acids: CSVRLAETDTQYF.

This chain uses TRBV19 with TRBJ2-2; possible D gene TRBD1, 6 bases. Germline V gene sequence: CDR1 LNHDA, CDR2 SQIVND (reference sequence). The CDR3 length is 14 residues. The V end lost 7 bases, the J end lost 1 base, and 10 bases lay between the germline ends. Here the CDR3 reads CASNSGVNTGELFF. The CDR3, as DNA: TGTGCCAGTAACTCAGGGGTGAACACCGGGGAGCTGTTTTTT.

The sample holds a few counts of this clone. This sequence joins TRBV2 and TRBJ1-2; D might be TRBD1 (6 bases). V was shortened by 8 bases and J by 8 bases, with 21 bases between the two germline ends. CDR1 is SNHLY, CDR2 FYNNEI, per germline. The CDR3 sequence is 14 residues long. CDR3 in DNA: TGTGCCAGCCGGCCCAGGGGAGAAGGAAGAGGCTACACCTTC. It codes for CASRPRGEGRGYTF.

This CDR3 reads CAIQVQDPTGELFF. Here the CDR3 DNA reads TGTGCCATTCAGGTCCAGGACCCAACCGGGGAGCTGTTTTTT. The chain links TRBV2 to TRBJ2-2, with unresolved D. V lost 10 bases to trimming and J lost 5 bases, with 17 bases between them. This CDR3 region has 14 residues. Germline CDR1 is SNHLY and CDR2 is FYNNEI. The full variable domain, completed using reference TRBV2 and TRBJ2-2, is EPEVTQTPSHQVTQMGQEVILRCVPISNHLYFYWYRQILGQKVEFLVSFYNNEISEKSEIFDDQFSVERPDGSNFTLKIRSTKLEDSAMYFCAIQVQDPTGELFFGEGSRLTVL.

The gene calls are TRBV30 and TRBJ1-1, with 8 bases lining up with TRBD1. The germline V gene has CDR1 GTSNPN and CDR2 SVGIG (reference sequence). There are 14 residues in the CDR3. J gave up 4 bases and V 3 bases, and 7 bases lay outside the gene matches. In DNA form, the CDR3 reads TGTGCCTGGAGCCTCGGACAGGGAGGCACTGAAGCTTTCTTT. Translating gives CAWSLGQGGTEAFF.

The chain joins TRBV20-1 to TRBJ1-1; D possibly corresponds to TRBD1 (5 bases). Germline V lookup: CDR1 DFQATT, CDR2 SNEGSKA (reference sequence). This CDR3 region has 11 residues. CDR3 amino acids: CSGAFGTEAFF. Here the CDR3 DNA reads TGCAGCGGGGCTTTCGGCACTGAAGCTTTCTTT.

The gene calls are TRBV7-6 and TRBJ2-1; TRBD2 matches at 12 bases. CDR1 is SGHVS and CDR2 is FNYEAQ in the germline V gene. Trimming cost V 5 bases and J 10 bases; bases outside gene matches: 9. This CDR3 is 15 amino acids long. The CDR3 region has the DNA TGTGCCAGCAGCCCCTCTAGCGGGAGGGCTGGAGAGCAGTTCTTC. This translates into CASSPSSGRAGEQFF.

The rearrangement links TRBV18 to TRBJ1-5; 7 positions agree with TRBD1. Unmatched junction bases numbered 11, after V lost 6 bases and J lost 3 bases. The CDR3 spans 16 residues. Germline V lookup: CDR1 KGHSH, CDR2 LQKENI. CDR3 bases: TGTGCCAGCTCGCAGGGAAGGGGGCGGGACAATCAGCCCCAGCATTTT. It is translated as CASSQGRGRDNQPQHF.

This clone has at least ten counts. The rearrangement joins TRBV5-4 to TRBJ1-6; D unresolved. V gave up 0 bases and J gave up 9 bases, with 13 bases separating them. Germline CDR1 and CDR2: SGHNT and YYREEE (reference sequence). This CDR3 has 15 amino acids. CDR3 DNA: TGTGCCAGCAGCTTGGACCGGTCGGTGGGTTCACCCCTCCACTTT. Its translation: CASSLDRSVGSPLHF.

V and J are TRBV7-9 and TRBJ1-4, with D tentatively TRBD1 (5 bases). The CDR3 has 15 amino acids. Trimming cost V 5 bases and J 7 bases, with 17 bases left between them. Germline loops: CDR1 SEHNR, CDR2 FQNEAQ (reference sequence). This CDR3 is CASSTRTLRGEKLFF. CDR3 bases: TGTGCCAGCAGCACCAGGACCTTAAGGGGTGAAAAACTGTTTTTT.

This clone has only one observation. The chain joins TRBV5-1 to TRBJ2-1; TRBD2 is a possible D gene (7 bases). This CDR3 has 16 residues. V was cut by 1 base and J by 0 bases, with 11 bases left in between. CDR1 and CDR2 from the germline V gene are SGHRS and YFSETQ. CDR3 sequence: CASSLPGGASYNEQFF. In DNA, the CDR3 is TGCGCCAGCAGCTTGCCGGGGGGCGCCTCCTACAATGAGCAGTTCTTC.

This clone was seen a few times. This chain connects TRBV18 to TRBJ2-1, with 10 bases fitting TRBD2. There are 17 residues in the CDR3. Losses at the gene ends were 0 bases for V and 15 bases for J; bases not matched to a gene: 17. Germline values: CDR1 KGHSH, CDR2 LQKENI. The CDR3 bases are TGTGCCAGCTCACCACCTGCTACGAGCGGGGGGGCCGGGCCCCGGTTCTTC. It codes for CASSPPATSGGAGPRFF.

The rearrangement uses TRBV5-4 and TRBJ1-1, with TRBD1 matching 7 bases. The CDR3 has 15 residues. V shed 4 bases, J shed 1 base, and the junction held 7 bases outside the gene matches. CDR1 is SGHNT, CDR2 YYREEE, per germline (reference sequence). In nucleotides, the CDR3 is TGTGCCAGCAGCCCAGGGGACAGCTCGAACACTGAAGCTTTCTTT. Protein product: CASSPGDSSNTEAFF.

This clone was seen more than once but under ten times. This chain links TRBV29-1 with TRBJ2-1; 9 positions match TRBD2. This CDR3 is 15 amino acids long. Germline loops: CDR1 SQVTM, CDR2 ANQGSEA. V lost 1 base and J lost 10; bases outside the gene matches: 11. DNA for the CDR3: TGCAGCGTTGAAGGAGACGCGGGGGGGCCTCGAGAGCAGTTCTTC. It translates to CSVEGDAGGPREQFF.

The CDR3 region is CASSLPQVGYTEAFF. CDR3 sequence (DNA): TGTGCCAGCAGCTTGCCCCAGGTCGGCTACACTGAAGCTTTCTTT. The rearrangement links TRBV5-6 to TRBJ1-1; D not certain. Trimming left V 1 base short and J 3 bases short, with 13 bases between. The germline CDR1 and CDR2 sequences are SGHDT and YYEEEE. This CDR3 comprises 15 residues.